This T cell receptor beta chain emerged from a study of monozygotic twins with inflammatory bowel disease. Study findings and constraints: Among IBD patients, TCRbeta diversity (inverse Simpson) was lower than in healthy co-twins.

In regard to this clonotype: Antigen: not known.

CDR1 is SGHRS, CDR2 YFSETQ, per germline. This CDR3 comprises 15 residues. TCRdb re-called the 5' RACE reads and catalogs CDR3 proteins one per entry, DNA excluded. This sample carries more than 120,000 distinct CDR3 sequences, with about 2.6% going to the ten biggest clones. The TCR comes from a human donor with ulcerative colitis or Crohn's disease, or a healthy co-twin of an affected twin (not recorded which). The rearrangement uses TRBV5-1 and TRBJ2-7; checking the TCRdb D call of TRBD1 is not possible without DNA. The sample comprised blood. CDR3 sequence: CASSLVPGQTYEQYF.